Following are 19 T cell receptor beta chains from one sample sequenced in a study of blood T cell repertoires in COVID-19. Repertoires were generated with immunoSEQ multiplex PCR, while TCRdb's copy carries only in-frame clones and drops some. The repertoire includes roughly 230,000 clones, 75% to 85% of them detected once, and approximately 7.4% sits in the top ten. What was sequenced was peripheral blood. The receptors here all came from a woman aged 45-65 years with acute or convalescent COVID-19.

J is TRBJ2-3 and V is TRBV11-3; D remains ambiguous. This CDR3 is built from 14 residues. CDR1 is SGHNT and CDR2 is YENEEA in the germline V gene. V dropped 5 bases and J dropped 7 bases, with 16 bases sitting between them. Written as DNA, the CDR3 is TGTGCCAGCAGCCCAACTAACTCGCTGCATACGCAGTATTTT. It translates to CASSPTNSLHTQYF.

V and J are TRBV9 and TRBJ1-1; D not resolved. Germline values: CDR1 SGDLS, CDR2 YYNGEE. V lost 4 bases and J 4 bases, leaving 11 bases between the germline ends. The CDR3 is 13 amino acids. For the CDR3, the DNA is TGTGCCAGCAGCCCCGGGAGGAGCACTGAAGCTTTCTTT. This codes for CASSPGRSTEAFF.

The chain combines TRBV7-9 with TRBJ2-7, with D hard to call. Per the germline V gene, CDR1 is SEHNR and CDR2 is FQNEAQ (reference sequence). The length of the CDR3 is 13 residues. Trimming took 6 bases from V and 0 from J, leaving 9 bases between them. The CDR3 coding sequence is TGTGCCAGCAGTCCGCGTGGCTCCTACGAGCAGTACTTC. Its translation is CASSPRGSYEQYF.

V and J are TRBV18 and TRBJ1-1; the match to TRBD1 covers 8 bases. Germline-derived CDR1 and CDR2 are KGHSH and LQKENI. The CDR3 is made up of 16 amino acids. After removal of 3 bases from V and 4 bases from J, the junction contained 10 bases not matched to a gene. As DNA, the CDR3 is TGTGCCAGCTCACCCCTGACAGGGGCCTCGGGCACTGAAGCTTTCTTT. Translated, it gives CASSPLTGASGTEAFF.

This chain joins TRBV24-1 and TRBJ1-5, with no clear D. Per germline, CDR1 KGHDR and CDR2 SFDVKD. CDR3 size: 13 residues. The V and J ends lost 3 bases and 5 bases respectively, with 7 bases between them. CDR3 sequence reads: CATSDRADQPQHF. The CDR3 coding sequence is TGTGCCACCAGTGATAGAGCGGATCAGCCCCAGCATTTT.

The chain has TRBV11-2 and TRBJ1-4, with D possibly matching TRBD1 (6 bases). The length of the CDR3 is 15 residues. The germline V gene encodes CDR1 SGHAT and CDR2 FQNNGV. Trimming left V 3 bases short and J 8 bases short, with 16 bases between. The CDR3, as DNA: TGTGCCAGCAGCTTGGACAGTGAGAGATGGGAAAAACTGTTTTTT. This translates into CASSLDSERWEKLFF.

This clone was seen only once. V and J are TRBV19 and TRBJ2-1, with 9 bases lining up with TRBD2. The length of the CDR3 is 13 residues. The germline V gene has CDR1 LNHDA and CDR2 SQIVND (reference sequence). The junction had 6 bases not matched to a gene; V was cut back by 5 bases and J by 10 bases. This CDR3 is CASSHRTSGEQFF. CDR3 coding DNA: TGTGCCAGTAGTCACCGTACTAGCGGGGAGCAGTTCTTC.

The rearrangement links TRBV3-1 (or the pseudogene TRBV3-2) to TRBJ1-1; 9 bases are a match to TRBD1. Trimming at V came to 1 base and at J to 1 base, leaving 4 bases not matched to a gene. CDR3 size: 16 residues. Germline assignment: CDR1 LGHDT and CDR2 YNNKEL (reference sequence). The CDR3 region has the DNA TGTGCCAGCAGCCAAGGGACAGGGGACCAGAACACTGAAGCTTTCTTT. It is translated as CASSQGTGDQNTEAFF.

The chain links TRBV4-2 to TRBJ2-3; 8 nucleotides align to TRBD2. Germline values: CDR1 LGHNA, CDR2 YNFKEQ. V dropped 3 bases and J dropped 2; count of bases not matched to a gene: 10. This CDR3 region has 17 residues. CDR3 nucleotide sequence: TGTGCCAGCAGCCAGAAGACGGGGGGGCGGGACACAGATACGCAGTATTTT. Translating it yields CASSQKTGGRDTDTQYF.

The V gene is TRBV5-6, the J gene TRBJ2-2; tentatively, D is TRBD1 (5 bases). CDR1 is SGHDT, CDR2 YYEEEE, per germline. V lost 1 base to trimming and J lost 5 bases, with 18 bases between them. The CDR3 contains 17 residues. The chain's CDR3 is CASSLFLGAERTGELFF. CDR3 sequence (DNA): TGTGCCAGCAGCTTGTTCCTAGGGGCCGAACGGACCGGGGAGCTGTTTTTT. Filled out from reference TRBV5-6 and TRBJ2-2, the complete variable domain reads DAGVTQSPTHLIKTRGQQVTLRCSPKSGHDTVSWYQQALGQGPQFIFQYYEEEERQRGNFPDRFSGHQFPNYSSELNVNALLLGDSALYLCASSLFLGAERTGELFFGEGSRLTVL.

The chain has TRBV4-2 and TRBJ2-1; 12 bases are a match to TRBD2. The germline gives CDR1 LGHNA, CDR2 YNFKEQ. With 1 base clipped from V and 1 base from J, the junction kept 2 bases outside the gene matches. The CDR3 length is 17 residues. For the CDR3, the DNA is TGTGCCAGCAGCCAAGTGCTAGCGGGAGGGTCCTACAATGAGCAGTTCTTC. It yields the protein CASSQVLAGGSYNEQFF.

This clone was counted only a few times. The CDR3 region has the DNA TGTGCCAGCAGTCCCTCGGGAAATAATTCACCCCTCCACTTT. Encoded protein: CASSPSGNNSPLHF. The genes are TRBV2 and TRBJ1-6; D unresolved. This CDR3 is 14 amino acids long. V was trimmed by 5 bases and J by 5 bases, leaving 10 bases between them. CDR1 is SNHLY and CDR2 is FYNNEI in the germline V gene.

This chain connects TRBV19 to TRBJ1-1; D gene unclear. Trimming took 3 bases from V and 5 from J, leaving 13 bases between them. Germline V CDR1 and CDR2: LNHDA, SQIVND (reference sequence). The CDR3 spans 14 residues. CDR3 DNA: TGTGCCAGTAGTATCTCCAGGTCGGGGACTGAAGCTTTCTTT. Protein product: CASSISRSGTEAFF.

As for this clone: Distinct nucleotide sequences in the sample also encode this CDR3. DNA for the CDR3: TGTGCCAGCCGCCGACAGGGGAACACCGGGGAGCTGTTTTTT. Translating it yields CASRRQGNTGELFF. The V and J genes are TRBV6-5 and TRBJ2-2; 7 bases match TRBD1. Germline CDR1 is MNHEY and CDR2 is SVGAGI. V lost 8 bases, J lost 1 base, and 4 bases stayed unmatched. CDR3 length equals 14 residues.

V usage is TRBV24-1 and J usage is TRBJ2-1; perhaps TRBD1 as D (6 bases). There are 17 residues in the CDR3. CDR1 and CDR2 from the germline V gene are KGHDR and SFDVKD. V was shortened by 3 bases and J by 4 bases, with 18 bases between the two germline ends. The CDR3 sequence: CATSDKNNRAGYNEQFF. CDR3 bases: TGTGCCACCAGTGATAAAAACAACAGGGCAGGTTACAATGAGCAGTTCTTC.

The V and J genes are TRBV3-1 (or the pseudogene TRBV3-2) and TRBJ2-7, with D possibly matching TRBD2 (5 bases). CDR3 length equals 14 residues. Germline CDR1 is LGHDT and CDR2 is YNNKEL (reference sequence). V lost 6 bases to trimming and J lost 5 bases, with 17 bases between them. The CDR3: CASSPRSRGNEQYF. CDR3 coding DNA: TGTGCCAGCAGTCCTCGGAGCCGGGGAAACGAGCAGTACTTC.

This clone came up a few times. This sequence joins TRBV24-1 and TRBJ2-7; tentatively, D is TRBD1 (5 bases). V was clipped by 5 bases and J by 3 bases, with 13 bases between them. The CDR3 runs to 14 residues. CDR1 is KGHDR and CDR2 is SFDVKD in the germline V gene. As DNA, the CDR3 is TGTGCCACCAGTGGTCGCAGGGAAAACTACGAGCAGTACTTC. Encoded protein: CATSGRRENYEQYF.

This chain connects TRBV3-1 (or the pseudogene TRBV3-2) to TRBJ2-1; TRBD2 matches 7 bases. CDR1 and CDR2 from the germline V gene are LGHDT and YNNKEL (reference sequence). With V trimmed by 1 base and J by 0 bases, 6 bases remained unmatched. CDR3 length: 17 residues. The CDR3 protein is CASSQGGGSNSYNEQFF. Here the CDR3 DNA reads TGTGCCAGCAGCCAAGGGGGCGGGAGTAACTCCTACAATGAGCAGTTCTTC.

The chain couples TRBV10-3 to TRBJ1-5; 7 nucleotides align to TRBD1. Germline values: CDR1 ENHRY, CDR2 SYGVKD. V lost 4 bases to trimming and J lost 0 bases; unmatched junction nucleotides: 0. The CDR3 has 14 residues. The CDR3 loop is CAISGTGSNQPQHF. The CDR3, as DNA: TGTGCCATCAGTGGGACAGGTAGCAATCAGCCCCAGCATTTT.